The clone carrying this T cell receptor beta chain occurred once. Its cognate antigen is unknown. The data originate from a study of post-analysis software for immune sequencing data. General study findings and limits: Elevated frequency relative to controls characterized several TRBV segments in patients, TRBV5-6, TRBV5-1 and TRBV20-1 among them.

The CDR3 is 18 residues long. Germline trimming cut 3 bases from V and 7 bases from J; bases unmatched to any gene: 13. Incorporated into the TCR beta cDNA libraries were unique molecular identifiers, which served to reduce PCR and sequencing biases. Each CDR3 protein is one row after TCRdb ran MiXCR on the PCR reads. Counted here are about 460,000 distinct CDR3 sequences, 40% to 55% occurring once; the ten biggest clones make up about 12%. The chain is built from TRBV12-3 or TRBV12-4 and TRBJ2-1, with TRBD1 matching over 12 bases. The sample taken for sequencing was blood. The origin of this receptor is a girl aged 10-17 years with multiple sclerosis. In nucleotides, the CDR3 is TGTGCCAGCAGTTTCCGCCTCGGAACGGGACAGGGGGCTAATGAGCAGTTCTTC. Residues: CASSFRLGTGQGANEQFF.